These 24 T cell receptor beta chains were sequenced from one sample in a study of blood T cell repertoires in COVID-19. Produced via immunoSEQ multiplex PCR; TCRdb's table is partial and in-frame only. This table has around 95,000 clones, about nine tenths appearing once. Sequencing input: peripheral blood. Receptor source: a man aged 45-60 years with acute or convalescent COVID-19.

V usage is TRBV3-1 (or the pseudogene TRBV3-2) and J usage is TRBJ2-7, with TRBD2 identical over 9 bases. V trimming: 0 bases; J trimming: 3 bases; junction bases outside the gene matches: 3. The CDR3 extends over 15 amino acids. CDR1 and CDR2 from the germline V gene are LGHDT and YNNKEL (reference sequence). CDR3 DNA sequence: TGTGCCAGCAGCCAAGAAGGGACTAGCTTCTACGAGCAGTACTTC. Translating gives CASSQEGTSFYEQYF.

The chain uses TRBV19 and TRBJ2-2; 14 bases match TRBD2. Germline trimming cut 7 bases from V and 5 bases from J; bases unmatched to any gene: 3. The CDR3 is 15 amino acids. Germline CDR1 is LNHDA and CDR2 is SQIVND (reference sequence). CDR3 sequence: CASKGTSGSTGELFF. In nucleotides, the CDR3 is TGTGCCAGTAAGGGGACTAGCGGGAGTACCGGGGAGCTGTTTTTT.

The genes are TRBV9 and TRBJ1-2; the match to TRBD1 covers 7 bases. Trimming removed 3 bases from V and 8 bases from J; junction bases left unmatched: 13. This CDR3 spans 15 amino acids. Germline CDR1 is SGDLS and CDR2 is YYNGEE. CDR3 residues: CASSAPSTGIKGYTF. The CDR3 DNA reads TGTGCCAGCAGCGCCCCTTCGACAGGGATTAAGGGCTACACCTTC.

This chain connects TRBV6-2 or TRBV6-3 to TRBJ2-7; 8 nucleotides align to TRBD1. The germline CDR1 and CDR2 sequences are MNHEY and SVGEGT. V was clipped by 5 bases and J by 2 bases; unmatched bases: 2. This CDR3 is built from 13 residues. The CDR3 region has the DNA TGTGCCAGCAGTCGGGGACAGGCCTACGAGCAGTACTTC. It is translated as CASSRGQAYEQYF.

The chain combines TRBV5-8 with TRBJ2-2; 7 nucleotides agree with TRBD2. The J segment lost 3 bases and the V segment lost 0 bases, leaving 5 bases of the junction unmatched. The CDR3 spans 16 residues. Germline assignment: CDR1 SGHTS and CDR2 YDEGEE. The CDR3 DNA reads as TGTGCCAGCAGCTTGGCATGGGAGGGCTACACCGGGGAGCTGTTTTTT. This translates into CASSLAWEGYTGELFF.

The chain couples TRBV12-5 to TRBJ2-3; 8 positions match TRBD2. The CDR3 covers 13 residues. V gave up 8 bases and J gave up 4 bases; unmatched junction bases: 5. Germline CDR1 LGHNT, CDR2 FRNRAP. CDR3 bases: TGTGCTAGTATTAGCGGGGAGGCAGATACGCAGTATTTT. Its protein is CASISGEADTQYF.

The chain links TRBV18 to TRBJ1-4; TRBD1 aligns across 10 bases. Per the germline V gene, CDR1 is KGHSH and CDR2 is LQKENI. This CDR3 is 15 amino acids long. With V trimmed by 3 bases and J by 8 bases, 6 bases remained unmatched. The CDR3: CASSPSGTGDEKLFF. DNA for the CDR3: TGTGCCAGCTCACCCTCCGGGACAGGGGACGAAAAACTGTTTTTT.

The CDR3: CASSRTGGGVREQYF. CDR3 DNA sequence: TGTGCCAGCAGCCGGACAGGGGGCGGTGTTCGCGAGCAGTACTTC. The chain joins TRBV3-1 (or the pseudogene TRBV3-2) to TRBJ2-7; 11 bases are shared with TRBD1. CDR1 is LGHDT, CDR2 YNNKEL, per germline (reference sequence). V was clipped by 4 bases and J by 6 bases; unmatched bases: 8. This CDR3 region has 15 residues.

The table lists this clone with a few counts. The V gene is TRBV10-3, the J gene TRBJ2-7, with TRBD1 identical over 7 bases. Per the germline V gene, CDR1 is ENHRY and CDR2 is SYGVKD. This CDR3 contains 13 residues. V was pared by 10 bases and J by 4 bases, with 10 bases of the junction left unmatched. The CDR3 coding sequence is TGTGCCACCGTTTATGACAGGGCTTACGAGCAGTACTTC. The encoded protein is CATVYDRAYEQYF.

CDR3: CASSYGDRVGYGYTF. For the CDR3, the DNA is TGTGCCAGCAGTTACGGGGACAGGGTCGGCTATGGCTACACCTTC. The chain is built from TRBV6-5 and TRBJ1-2; the match to TRBD1 covers 9 bases. The CDR3 consists of 15 residues. J gave up 4 bases and V 2 bases, and 5 bases lay outside the gene matches. Germline V lookup: CDR1 MNHEY, CDR2 SVGAGI.

The chain uses TRBV6-5 and TRBJ2-5; the match to TRBD1 covers 7 bases. The CDR3 has 15 amino acids. Germline lookup yields CDR1 MNHEY and CDR2 SVGAGI. The trim removed 6 bases at V and 1 base at J, leaving 8 bases unmatched. The CDR3 DNA reads TGTGCCAGCAGACACGGGACAGCCTTCCAAGAGACCCAGTACTTC. This sequence encodes CASRHGTAFQETQYF.

This chain links TRBV11-3 with TRBJ2-3; 8 positions agree with TRBD2. Germline V gene lookup returns CDR1 SGHNT and CDR2 YENEEA. V dropped 2 bases and J dropped 5; count of bases not matched to a gene: 9. CDR3 length: 16 amino acids. CDR3 sequence: CASSLPGGPREDTQYF. CDR3 coding DNA: TGTGCCAGCAGCTTACCGGGAGGGCCTCGAGAAGATACGCAGTATTTT.

J is TRBJ2-1 and V is TRBV25-1; TRBD2 matches at 7 bases. J gave up 7 bases and V 8 bases, and 5 bases lay outside the gene matches. Germline lookup yields CDR1 MGHDK and CDR2 SYGVNS. This CDR3 spans 12 amino acids. The CDR3 region has the DNA TGTGCCAGCGGGAGGGCGGGTAATGAGCAGTTCTTC. Its translation is CASGRAGNEQFF. The full variable domain, its missing parts supplied by reference TRBV25-1 and TRBJ2-1, is EADIYQTPRYLVIGTGKKITLECSQTMGHDKMYWYQQDPGMELHLIHYSYGVNSTEKGDLSSESTVSRIRTEHFPLTLESARPSHTSQYLCASGRAGNEQFFGPGTRLTVL.

This chain connects TRBV6-4 to TRBJ2-7, with TRBD2 matching 11 bases. The germline gives CDR1 MRHNA, CDR2 SNTAGT. Trimming cost V 3 bases and J 4 bases; bases outside gene matches: 17. CDR3 size: 19 residues. As DNA, the CDR3 is TGTGCCAGCAGTGAGCCTCCAACCGGTCTAGCGGGAGGAGTATACGAGCAGTACTTC. This encodes CASSEPPTGLAGGVYEQYF.

The chain has TRBV3-1 (or the pseudogene TRBV3-2) and TRBJ2-5; 7 bases line up with TRBD1. In germline, CDR1 is LGHDT, CDR2 YNNKEL (reference sequence). This CDR3 comprises 16 residues. Trimming took 3 bases from V and 2 from J; bases not matched to a gene: 9. CDR3 sequence (DNA): TGTGCCAGCAGCCAGGCCAGAGGGGGCAGGCAAGAGACCCAGTACTTC. Translation gives CASSQARGGRQETQYF.

The chain is built from TRBV18 and TRBJ2-1; 8 positions agree with TRBD2. Germline V CDR1 and CDR2: KGHSH, LQKENI. V was pared by 4 bases and J by 0 bases, with 2 bases of the junction left unmatched. This CDR3 is 15 amino acids long. The DNA for the CDR3 is TGTGCCAGCTCACTTACTAGCGGCTCCTACAATGAGCAGTTCTTC. It codes for CASSLTSGSYNEQFF.

As for this clone: A junction boundary mismatches the germline segment, possibly from a read error. V usage is TRBV7-6 and J usage is TRBJ2-7; possible D gene TRBD2, 6 bases. Germline V gene data show CDR1 as SGHVS and CDR2 as FNYEAQ. The CDR3 is made up of 13 amino acids. CDR3 amino acids: CASSLNRIERAAF. In DNA form, the CDR3 reads TGTGCCAGCAGCTTAAATCGTATCGAGCGGGCCGCCTTC.

CDR3 coding DNA: TGTGCCAGCAGCTCGTGGACAGCGAACACTGAAGCTTTCTTT. Protein product: CASSSWTANTEAFF. The chain couples TRBV5-6 to TRBJ1-1; tentatively, D is TRBD1 (6 bases). Between the trimmed V and J ends, which lost 3 bases and 1 base, there was a span of 10 bases. The CDR3 extends over 14 amino acids. In germline, CDR1 is SGHDT, CDR2 YYEEEE.

The chain carries TRBV2 and TRBJ1-3; the match to TRBD1 covers 7 bases. Trimming at V came to 6 bases and at J to 4 bases, leaving 9 bases not matched to a gene. This CDR3 region has 15 residues. Germline V gene lookup returns CDR1 SNHLY and CDR2 FYNNEI. CDR3 in DNA: TGTGCCAGCAGGGTCACAGGGGCCACAGGAAACACCATATATTTT. Translation: CASRVTGATGNTIYF.

The V gene is TRBV9, the J gene TRBJ2-7; a possible D gene is TRBD2 (5 bases). Trimming shortened V by 2 bases and J by 3 bases, and 12 bases separated the two germline ends. The CDR3 is made up of 14 amino acids. Germline V gives CDR1 SGDLS, CDR2 YYNGEE. CDR3 amino acids: CASSVGERSYEQYF. CDR3 bases: TGTGCCAGCAGCGTCGGAGAGCGGAGCTACGAGCAGTACTTC.

The genes are TRBV4-1 and TRBJ1-2; 7 bases match TRBD1. With V trimmed by 2 bases and J by 0 bases, 9 bases remained unmatched. There are 17 residues in the CDR3. From germline, CDR1 is MGHRA and CDR2 YSYEKL. CDR3: CASSQLGGRQANYGYTF. In DNA form, the CDR3 reads TGCGCCAGCAGCCAATTAGGGGGCCGACAGGCTAACTATGGCTACACCTTC.

The V gene is TRBV5-1, the J gene TRBJ1-2; D not certain. V gave up 0 bases and J gave up 3 bases, with 9 bases separating them. Germline CDR1 reads SGHRS; CDR2 reads YFSETQ. This CDR3 spans 14 amino acids. This chain's CDR3 is CASSLGVGDYGYTF. In DNA form, the CDR3 reads TGCGCCAGCAGCTTGGGGGTGGGAGACTATGGCTACACCTTC.

The chain is built from TRBV27 and TRBJ2-5; 8 bases align to TRBD1. CDR1 MNHEY and CDR2 SMNVEV come from the germline V gene (reference sequence). V shed 3 bases and J 5 bases; nucleotides not matched to a gene: 14. The CDR3 length is 17 residues. The CDR3 is CASSFTRDRTGLETQYF. The CDR3 bases are TGTGCCAGCAGTTTCACTCGAGACAGGACAGGGCTGGAGACCCAGTACTTC.

The chain joins TRBV5-5 to TRBJ2-7; TRBD2 aligns across 9 bases. In germline, CDR1 is SGHKS, CDR2 YYEKEE (reference sequence). There are 17 residues in the CDR3. J lost 0 bases, V lost 3 bases, and 10 bases had no gene match. Here the CDR3 DNA reads TGTGCCAGCAGCTCGAAAAGCGGGAGGATGTACTCCTACGAGCAGTACTTC. Its protein product is CASSSKSGRMYSYEQYF.